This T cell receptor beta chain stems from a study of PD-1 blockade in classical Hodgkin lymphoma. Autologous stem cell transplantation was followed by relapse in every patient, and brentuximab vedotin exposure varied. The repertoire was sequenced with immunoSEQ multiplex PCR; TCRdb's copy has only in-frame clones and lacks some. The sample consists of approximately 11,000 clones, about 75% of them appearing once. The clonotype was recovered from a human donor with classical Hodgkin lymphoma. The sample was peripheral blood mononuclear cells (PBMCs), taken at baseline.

This CDR3 is CASSLTGLAGPEQFF. CDR3 DNA sequence: TGTGCCAGCAGCTTAACTGGACTAGCGGGACCAGAGCAGTTCTTC. The chain recombines TRBV13 with TRBJ2-1, with TRBD2 matching 12 bases. Germline CDR1 and CDR2: PRHDT and FYEKMQ (reference sequence). The V segment lost 2 bases and the J segment 10 bases; nucleotides outside the gene matches: 6. CDR3 length equals 15 residues.